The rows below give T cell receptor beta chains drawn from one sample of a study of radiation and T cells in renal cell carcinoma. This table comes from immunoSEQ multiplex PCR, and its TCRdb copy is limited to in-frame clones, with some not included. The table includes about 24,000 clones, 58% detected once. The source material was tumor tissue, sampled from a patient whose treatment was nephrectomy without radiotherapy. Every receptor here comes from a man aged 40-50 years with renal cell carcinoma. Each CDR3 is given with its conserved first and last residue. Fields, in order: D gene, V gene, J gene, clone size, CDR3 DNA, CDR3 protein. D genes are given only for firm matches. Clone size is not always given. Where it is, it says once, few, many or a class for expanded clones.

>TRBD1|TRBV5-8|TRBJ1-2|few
TGTGCCAGCAGCGTAGGGACAGCGGATGGCTACACCTTC
CASSVGTADGYTF
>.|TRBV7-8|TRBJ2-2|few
TGTGCCAGCAGCGGTTCCGACAGAGGGGGCGGGGAGCTGTTTTTT
CASSGSDRGGGELFF
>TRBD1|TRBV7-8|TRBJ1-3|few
TGTGCCAGCAGCTCGACAGGGTCTGGAAACACCATATATTTT
CASSSTGSGNTIYF
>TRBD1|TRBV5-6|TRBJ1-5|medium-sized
TGTGCCAGCAGCAAGGACAGGGGGCCCCATAGCAATCAGCCCCAGCATTTT
CASSKDRGPHSNQPQHF
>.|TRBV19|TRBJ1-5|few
TGTGCCAGTAAGCAAAGCGAGTATAGCAATCAGCCCCAGCATTTT
CASKQSEYSNQPQHF
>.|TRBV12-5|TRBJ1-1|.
TGTGCTAGTGGCTTTGAGACAGGCACGAACACTGAAGCTTTCTTT
CASGFETGTNTEAFF
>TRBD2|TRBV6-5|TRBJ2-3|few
TGTGCCAGCATGGTCGGGGGGGAGGCCACAGATACGCAGTATTTT
CASMVGGEATDTQYF
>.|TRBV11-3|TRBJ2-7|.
TGTGCCAGCAGCTTAGGCTACCGATCCACCGAGCAGTACTTC
CASSLGYRSTEQYF
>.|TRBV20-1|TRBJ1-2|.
TGCAGTGCTAGAGGTTTTGGCGGCTACACCTTC
CSARGFGGYTF
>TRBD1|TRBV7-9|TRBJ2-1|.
TGTGCCAGCAGCCGCCGGGACAGGGCAAATGAGCAGTTCTTC
CASSRRDRANEQFF
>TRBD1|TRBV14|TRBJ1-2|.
TGTGCCAGCAGCCTTGGGACAGGGGGCACGTTGTATGGCTACACCTTC
CASSLGTGGTLYGYTF
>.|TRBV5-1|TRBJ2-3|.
TGCGCCAGCAGCGAATACAGGGAAACAGATACGCAGTATTTT
CASSEYRETDTQYF
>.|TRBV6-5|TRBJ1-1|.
TGTGCCAGCATCTCTAGCTGGGATGGGACTGAAGCTTTCTTT
CASISSWDGTEAFF
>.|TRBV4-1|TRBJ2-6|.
TGCGCCAGCAGCGTTAGCGAGGCTGGGGCCAACGTCCTGACTTTC
CASSVSEAGANVLTF
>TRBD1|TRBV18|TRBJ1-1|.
TGTGCCAGCTCACCAAAGTGGACAGGCCCCACTGAAGCTTTCTTT
CASSPKWTGPTEAFF
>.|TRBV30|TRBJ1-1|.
TGTGCCTGGAGTGTAAATGCTGGGATTGAAGCTTTCTTT
CAWSVNAGIEAFF
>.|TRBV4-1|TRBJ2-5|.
TGCGCCAGCAGCCAAGATAAAAGGGCCCTGGAGACCCAGTACTTC
CASSQDKRALETQYF
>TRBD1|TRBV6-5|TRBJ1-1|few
TGTGCCAGCATCAGGGGGTATCCTATGAACACTGAAGCTTTCTTT
CASIRGYPMNTEAFF
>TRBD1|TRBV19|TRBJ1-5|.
TGTGCCAGTAGACCCCAGGGGGCGCGGAGCAATCAGCCCCAGCATTTT
CASRPQGARSNQPQHF
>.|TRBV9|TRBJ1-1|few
TGTGCCAGCACCCAATACGAGGAACTGGGTGAAGCTTTCTTT
CASTQYEELGEAFF
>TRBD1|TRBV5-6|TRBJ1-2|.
TGTGCCAGCAGCCTCGACAGGGAAATACACGGCTACACCTTC
CASSLDREIHGYTF
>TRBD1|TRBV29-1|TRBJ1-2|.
TGCAGCGCCATCCGGACAGGGGGCTCGGCTGGCTACACCTTC
CSAIRTGGSAGYTF
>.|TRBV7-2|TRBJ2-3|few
TGTGCCAGCAGCTTAAGGCCCCCGCCAGATACGCAGTATTTT
CASSLRPPPDTQYF
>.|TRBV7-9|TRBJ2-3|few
TGTGCCAGCAGCTTACTTTCCCGGGGTTCAGATACGCAGTATTTT
CASSLLSRGSDTQYF
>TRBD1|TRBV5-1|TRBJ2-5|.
TGCGCCAGCAGCCCTCAACCCGACAGGGGCGCCAGAAGGACCCAGTACTTC
CASSPQPDRGARRTQYF
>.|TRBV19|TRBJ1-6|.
TGTGCCAGTAGTATAGACAATGGGAATTCACCCCTCCACTTT
CASSIDNGNSPLHF
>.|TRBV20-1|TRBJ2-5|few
TGCAGTGCTAGGTCAACAGAGACCCAGTACTTC
CSARSTETQYF
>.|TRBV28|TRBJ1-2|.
TGTGCCAGCAGTTCCAATCGTATCAGGCGCTTC
CASSSNRIRRF
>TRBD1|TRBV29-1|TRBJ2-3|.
TGCAGCGCCGAAACCTCCGGGACAGGGGGCACAGATACGCAGTATTTT
CSAETSGTGGTDTQYF
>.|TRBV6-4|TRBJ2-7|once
TGTGCCATCTGGGGAGAGCCTCGGGGCGAGCAGTACTTC
CAIWGEPRGEQYF
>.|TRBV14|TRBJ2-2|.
TGTGCCAGCAGCCAAGTATCGACCGGGGAGCTGTTTTTT
CASSQVSTGELFF
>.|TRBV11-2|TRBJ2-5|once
TGTGCCAGCAGCTTATTGGGTCAGACCCAGTACTTC
CASSLLGQTQYF
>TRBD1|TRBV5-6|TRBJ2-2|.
TGTGCCAGCAGCTATACAGGGGAAGACACCGGGGAGCTGTTTTTT
CASSYTGEDTGELFF
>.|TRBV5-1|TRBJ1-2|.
TGCGCCAGCAGCATCGGGGGCGAGAACTATGGCTACACCTTC
CASSIGGENYGYTF
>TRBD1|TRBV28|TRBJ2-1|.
TGTGCCAGCAGTTCCCCGGACAGGGCTTACAATGAGCAGTTCTTC
CASSSPDRAYNEQFF
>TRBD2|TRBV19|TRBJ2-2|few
TGTGCCAGTAGTACAGGGAGGGACACCGGGGAGCTGTTTTTT
CASSTGRDTGELFF
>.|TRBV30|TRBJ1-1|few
TGTGCCTGGAGTGGTACGGGGAACACTGAAGCTTTCTTT
CAWSGTGNTEAFF
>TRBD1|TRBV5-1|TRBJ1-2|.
TGCGCCAGCAGCCCCCCAGGACAGGGATGGATATACACCTTC
CASSPPGQGWIYTF
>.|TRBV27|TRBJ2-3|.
TGTGCCAGCAGTTTATACTCACTTGAGGGAGATACGCAGTATTTT
CASSLYSLEGDTQYF
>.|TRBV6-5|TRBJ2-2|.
TGTGCCAGCAGGTGGTCCCCGAACACCGGGGAGCTGTTTTTT
CASRWSPNTGELFF
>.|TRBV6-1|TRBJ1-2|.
TGTGCCAGCAGTGATGGAGTTGACTATGGCTACACCTTC
CASSDGVDYGYTF
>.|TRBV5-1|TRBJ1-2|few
TGCGCCAGCAGCTCGGACAGCAACTATGGCTACACCTTC
CASSSDSNYGYTF
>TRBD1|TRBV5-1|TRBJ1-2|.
TGCGCCAGCAGCTTGGCCGGGACAGGGTATGGCTACACCTTC
CASSLAGTGYGYTF
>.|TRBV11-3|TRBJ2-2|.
TGTGCCAGCAGCTTGGGGGGCGCAGACACCGGGGAGCTGTTTTTT
CASSLGGADTGELFF
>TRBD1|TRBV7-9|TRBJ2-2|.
TGTGCCAGCAGCGCCACCGGACAGGACGGGGAGCTGTTTTTT
CASSATGQDGELFF
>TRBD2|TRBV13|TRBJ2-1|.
TGTGCCAGCAGCCCAGGTGGGGGGGAGGAGCAGTTCTTC
CASSPGGGEEQFF
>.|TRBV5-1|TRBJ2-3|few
TGCGCCAGCAGCGCGGACAAGAACACAGATACGCAGTATTTT
CASSADKNTDTQYF
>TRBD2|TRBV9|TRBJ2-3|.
TGTGCCAGCAGCCCCTTCCTGGGGGGGACAGATACGCAGTATTTT
CASSPFLGGTDTQYF
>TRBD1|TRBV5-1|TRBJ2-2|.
TGCGCCAGCAGAATAAGGACAGGTTTCACCGGGGAGCTGTTTTTT
CASRIRTGFTGELFF
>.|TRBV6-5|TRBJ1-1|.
TGTGCCAGCAGTTCCGCATTGACGCGATCCACTGAAGCTTTCTTT
CASSSALTRSTEAFF
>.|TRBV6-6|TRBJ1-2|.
TGTGCCAGCGCTGGGGGGGTACATGGCTACACCTTC
CASAGGVHGYTF
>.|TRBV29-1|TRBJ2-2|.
TGCAGCGTTGAAGAACAGGGCGGCACCGGGGAGCTGTTTTTT
CSVEEQGGTGELFF
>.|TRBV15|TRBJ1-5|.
TGTGCCACCAGCTTATCGGGGCAGCCCCAGCATTTT
CATSLSGQPQHF
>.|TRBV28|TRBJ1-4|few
TGTGCCAGCAGTTTTTTGGGGGGGGCTAATGAAAAACTGTTTTTT
CASSFLGGANEKLFF
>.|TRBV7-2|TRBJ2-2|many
TGTGCCAGCCCCGGGGGTACGAACACCGGGGAGCTGTTTTTT
CASPGGTNTGELFF
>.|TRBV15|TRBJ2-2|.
TGTGCCACCAGACGGGAACAGGTGGTCACCGGGGAGCTGTTTTTT
CATRREQVVTGELFF
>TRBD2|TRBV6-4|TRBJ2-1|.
TGTGCCAGCAGTGTTTTTCTAGCGGGGGAACCCAACAATGAGCAGTTCTTC
CASSVFLAGEPNNEQFF
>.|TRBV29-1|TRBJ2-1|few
TGCAGCGTTCACGGGAACGCCGGGGGGCAGAGAAATGAGCAGTTCTTC
CSVHGNAGGQRNEQFF
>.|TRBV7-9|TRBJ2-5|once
TGTGCCAGCAGCTCGGATAGCGGAGGAGGCTGGGAGACCCAGTACTTC
CASSSDSGGGWETQYF